This entry describes one T cell receptor (beta chain). Its antigen remains unknown. One entry per CDR3 protein results from TCRdb running MiXCR on the 5' RACE reads. The table lists about 240,000 distinct CDR3 sequences, approximately 7.9% of them singletons. This CDR3 is 15 amino acids long. Germline V gene data show CDR1 as SNHLY and CDR2 as FYNNEI. J gave up 4 bases and V 6 bases, and 9 bases lay outside the gene matches. The data were obtained in a study of identical twins. Broader study findings: There was more out-of-frame TCR alpha sharing in monozygotic twins than models estimated. There were fewer insertions in abundant cord blood beta clonotypes, but memory repertoires showed no such pattern. Twins' excess sharing was less marked for out-of-frame beta sequences.

There were only healthy Caucasians among the donors. The sample also formed part of further work on yellow fever vaccine responses in identical twins.

The origin of this receptor is a woman between 18 and 29 years old in good health. This chain links TRBV2 with TRBJ2-7; TRBD1 agrees at 10 bases. Sequencing was performed on CD8+ T cells sorted from blood. The DNA of the CDR3 is TGTGCCAGCAGGGACGGACAGGGGGTCTTTTACGAGCAGTACTTC. It encodes CASRDGQGVFYEQYF.